This T cell receptor (beta chain) emerged from a study of blood T cell repertoires in COVID-19. For the study at large: Specimens from acute and convalescent COVID-19 originated in the United States, Italy and Spain. T cells, B-cell-depleted T cells, or PBMCs supplied cDNA or gDNA.

Measured with immunoSEQ multiplex PCR; TCRdb has only the in-frame clones, and not every one. Of some 120,000 clones in the sample, approximately 85% were seen once. The source is an elderly woman with COVID-19, enrolled during active disease. Material: peripheral blood.

This chain's CDR3 is CASSPGTAFTEAFF. As DNA, the CDR3 is TGTGCCAGCAGTCCCGGGACAGCCTTCACTGAAGCTTTCTTT. The J gene is TRBJ1-1, the V gene TRBV28, with 7 bases fitting TRBD1. This CDR3 comprises 14 residues. Per the germline V gene, CDR1 is MDHEN and CDR2 is SYDVKM. V was pared by 5 bases and J by 4 bases, with 7 bases of the junction left unmatched.